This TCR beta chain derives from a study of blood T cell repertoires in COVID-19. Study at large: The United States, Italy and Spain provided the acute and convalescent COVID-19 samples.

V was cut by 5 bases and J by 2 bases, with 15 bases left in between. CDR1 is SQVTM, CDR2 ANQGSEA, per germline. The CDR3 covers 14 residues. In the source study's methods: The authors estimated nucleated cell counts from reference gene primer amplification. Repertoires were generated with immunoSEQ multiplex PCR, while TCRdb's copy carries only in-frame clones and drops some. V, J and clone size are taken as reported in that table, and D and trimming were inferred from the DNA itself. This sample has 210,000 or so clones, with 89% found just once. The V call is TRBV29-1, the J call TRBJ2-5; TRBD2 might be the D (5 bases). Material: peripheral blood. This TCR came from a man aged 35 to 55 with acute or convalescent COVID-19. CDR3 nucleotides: TGCAGCGTTTCCCAATTGGAGGAACAAGAGACCCAGTACTTC. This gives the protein CSVSQLEEQETQYF.